A selection of T cell receptor beta chains follows, all from one sample in a study of blood T cell repertoires in COVID-19. Produced via immunoSEQ multiplex PCR; TCRdb's table is partial and in-frame only. This sample has around 400,000 clones, with about 90% found just once. The material sequenced was peripheral blood. All receptors derive from a woman between 55 and 75 years old with COVID-19, enrolled during active disease. Each CDR3 is given with its conserved first and last residue. A D gene is named only where the DNA matches it firmly. Clone size is stated in some rows and not others, as once, few, many or a class when expanded.

>.|.|TRBV7-9|TRBJ1-1
CASSLSAPTEAFF
TGTGCCAGCAGCCTTTCAGCGCCCACTGAAGCTTTCTTT
>.|few|TRBV19|TRBJ1-2
CASSLLAPGTQYGYTF
TGTGCCAGTAGTCTCCTGGCCCCTGGGACACAGTATGGCTACACCTTC
>.|.|TRBV4-2|TRBJ2-5
CASSQAGVPQTSETQYF
TGTGCCAGCAGCCAAGCGGGGGTACCCCAAACGAGTGAGACCCAGTACTTC
>TRBD2|.|TRBV2|TRBJ2-1
CASIPGTSDYNEQFF
TGTGCCAGCATCCCCGGGACTAGCGATTACAATGAGCAGTTCTTC
>TRBD1|.|TRBV10-3|TRBJ2-2
CAISPDRGPNTGELFF
TGTGCCATCAGCCCTGACAGGGGACCGAACACCGGGGAGCTGTTTTTT
>TRBD2|.|TRBV6-5|TRBJ2-1
CASSFNSGNEQFF
TGTGCCAGCAGTTTTAATAGCGGGAATGAGCAGTTCTTC
>.|.|TRBV7-3|TRBJ1-1
CASSLLAAQNTEAFF
TGTGCCAGCAGCTTATTGGCGGCCCAGAACACTGAAGCTTTCTTT
>.|.|TRBV7-3|TRBJ1-4
CASSLQDGEKLFF
TGTGCCAGCAGCCTCCAGGATGGTGAAAAACTGTTTTTT
>.|.|TRBV11-2|TRBJ1-2
CASSWTNAGFGYTF
TGTGCCAGCAGCTGGACCAATGCGGGTTTTGGCTACACCTTC
>.|.|TRBV28|TRBJ1-4
CASSPLLRLLTNEKLFF
TGTGCCAGCAGCCCTTTACTACGACTCCTAACTAATGAAAAACTGTTTTTT
>.|.|TRBV18|TRBJ1-4
CASSPVEGNEKLFF
TGTGCCAGCTCTCCGGTGGAGGGGAATGAAAAACTGTTTTTT
>.|.|TRBV28|TRBJ1-4
CASSLGGLANEKLFF
TGTGCCAGCAGTCTCGGGGGTCTGGCTAATGAAAAACTGTTTTTT
>TRBD1|.|TRBV5-4|TRBJ2-3
CASSHRGPDTQYF
TGTGCCAGCAGTCACAGGGGGCCAGATACGCAGTATTTT
>.|once|TRBV5-1|TRBJ1-1
CASSLSGTHPEAFF
TGCGCCAGCAGCTTGAGCGGGACACATCCTGAAGCTTTCTTT
>TRBD1|few|TRBV6-6|TRBJ1-1
CASRARTGEPAEAFF
TGTGCCAGCAGAGCACGGACAGGCGAACCAGCTGAAGCTTTCTTT
>TRBD1|.|TRBV5-4|TRBJ1-2
CASSARDRRAYGYTF
TGTGCCAGCAGCGCCCGGGACAGAAGAGCCTATGGCTACACCTTC
>TRBD2|.|TRBV11-2|TRBJ2-3
CASSFILAGGTDTQYF
TGTGCCAGCAGCTTCATACTAGCGGGGGGTACAGATACGCAGTATTTT
>.|once|TRBV3-1/TRBV3-2|TRBJ1-2
CASSPLGGTYGYTF
TGTGCCAGCAGCCCGCTGGGGGGTACCTATGGCTACACCTTC
>.|.|TRBV9|TRBJ1-1
CASSVGPVGVNTEAFF
TGTGCCAGCAGCGTAGGACCAGTGGGAGTGAACACTGAAGCTTTCTTT
>.|.|TRBV6-5|TRBJ2-5
CASSYAGRLETQYF
TGTGCCAGCAGTTACGCAGGGCGCTTGGAGACCCAGTACTTC
>.|.|TRBV28|TRBJ1-1
CASSLGGSKNTEAFF
TGTGCCAGCAGTTTAGGGGGGTCTAAGAACACTGAAGCTTTCTTT
>.|.|TRBV19|TRBJ2-1
CASSTGGNEQFF
TGTGCCAGTAGTACCGGTGGCAATGAGCAGTTCTTC
>TRBD1|.|TRBV30|TRBJ1-6
CAWSVGTDNSPLHF
TGTGCCTGGAGTGTAGGGACAGATAATTCACCCCTCCACTTT
>TRBD1|.|TRBV5-4|TRBJ1-1
CASRIPGQAEAFF
TGTGCCAGCAGGATACCCGGACAGGCTGAAGCTTTCTTT
>TRBD2|.|TRBV7-3|TRBJ2-1
CASSPQSAGGLYEQFF
TGTGCCAGCAGCCCCCAAAGCGCGGGGGGGCTCTATGAGCAGTTCTTC
>.|.|TRBV6-2/TRBV6-3|TRBJ2-7
CASSLLVSYEQYF
TGTGCCAGCAGTCTACTAGTGTCCTACGAGCAGTACTTC
>TRBD2|.|TRBV19|TRBJ2-5
CASSATSPKETQYF
TGTGCCAGTTCTGCGACTAGCCCTAAAGAGACCCAGTACTTC
>.|.|TRBV20-1|TRBJ2-7
CSASGAGSYEQYF
TGCAGTGCTAGTGGGGCTGGGTCCTACGAGCAGTACTTC
>.|.|TRBV19|TRBJ1-3
CASSQGKTGNTIYF
TGTGCCAGTAGTCAGGGAAAGACTGGAAACACCATATATTTT
>TRBD2|few|TRBV7-3|TRBJ2-5
CASSPSGGKTQYF
TGTGCCAGCAGCCCGTCGGGGGGAAAGACCCAGTACTTC
>TRBD1|.|TRBV6-1|TRBJ1-5
CASSEDQGVRPQHF
TGTGCCAGCAGTGAAGATCAGGGGGTAAGGCCCCAGCATTTT
>TRBD1|once|TRBV6-5|TRBJ1-2
CASRARDRAVGYTF
TGTGCCAGCAGAGCCCGAGACAGGGCGGTCGGCTACACCTTC
>TRBD2|.|TRBV5-1|TRBJ2-3
CASSFHGGAQDTQYF
TGCGCCAGCAGCTTCCACGGGGGGGCCCAAGATACGCAGTATTTT
>TRBD2|.|TRBV30|TRBJ2-5
CAWSASGGTQYF
TGTGCCTGGAGTGCTTCGGGAGGGACCCAGTACTTC
>TRBD1|.|TRBV18|TRBJ1-2
CASSPWGTAYGYTF
TGTGCCAGCTCACCATGGGGGACAGCCTATGGCTACACCTTC
>.|.|TRBV5-8|TRBJ1-5
CASSIGLGGNQPQHF
TGTGCCAGCAGCATCGGACTAGGGGGCAATCAGCCCCAGCATTTT
>TRBD1|.|TRBV9|TRBJ1-2
CASSEGQGYYGYTF
TGTGCCAGCAGCGAGGGACAGGGTTACTATGGCTACACCTTC
>.|.|TRBV3-1/TRBV3-2|TRBJ2-5
CASSLSGTQYF
TGTGCCAGCAGCCTTAGCGGGACCCAGTACTTC
>.|.|TRBV10-1|TRBJ2-5
CASSDRFQETQYF
TGCGCCAGCAGTGACAGGTTCCAAGAGACCCAGTACTTC
>.|.|TRBV6-5|TRBJ1-6
CASSYSNRDSPLHF
TGTGCCAGCAGTTACTCGAATCGGGATTCACCCCTCCACTTT
>.|.|TRBV19|TRBJ2-2
CASSMEAGVDWAGELFF
TGTGCCAGTAGTATGGAAGCAGGGGTTGATTGGGCCGGGGAGCTGTTTTTT
>TRBD2|.|TRBV9|TRBJ2-5
CASSPLAGNQETQYF
TGTGCCAGCAGCCCGTTAGCGGGGAACCAAGAGACCCAGTACTTC
>.|.|TRBV27|TRBJ1-2
CASSFGGNYGYTF
TGTGCCAGCAGTTTCGGGGGAAACTATGGCTACACCTTC
>.|.|TRBV2|TRBJ2-2
CASSDRGAGELFF
TGTGCCAGCAGTGACAGGGGGGCGGGGGAGCTGTTTTTT
>.|.|TRBV5-1|TRBJ2-7
CASSLGGSFSYEQYF
TGCGCCAGCAGCTTGGGAGGGTCGTTCTCCTACGAGCAGTACTTC
>.|.|TRBV6-6|TRBJ1-2
CASRGADYGYTF
TGTGCCAGCAGAGGGGCGGACTATGGCTACACCTTC
>.|.|TRBV5-8|TRBJ2-4
CASSLRSLAKNIQYF
TGTGCCAGCAGCCTGAGGAGCTTAGCCAAAAACATTCAGTACTTC
>.|.|TRBV5-1|TRBJ2-3
CASSLGLAVAPGTQYF
TGCGCCAGCAGCTTGGGTTTAGCGGTGGCCCCCGGTACGCAGTATTTT
>.|.|TRBV19|TRBJ1-5
CASSAGRWNFWGNQPQHF
TGTGCCAGTAGTGCCGGGAGATGGAACTTTTGGGGCAATCAGCCCCAGCATTTT
>TRBD1|once|TRBV18|TRBJ1-1
CASSPWGQDTEAFF
TGTGCCAGCTCACCCTGGGGACAGGACACTGAAGCTTTCTTT
>TRBD1|.|TRBV5-1|TRBJ1-2
CASSGSTGGRNYGYTF
TGCGCCAGCAGCGGAAGTACAGGGGGAAGGAACTATGGCTACACCTTC
>TRBD1|.|TRBV25-1|TRBJ1-1
CASSAGQTNTEAFF
TGTGCCAGCAGTGCGGGACAGACAAACACTGAAGCTTTCTTT
>TRBD1|.|TRBV28|TRBJ1-4
CASSRTGMGTNEKLFF
TGTGCCAGCAGTAGGACAGGGATGGGAACTAATGAAAAACTGTTTTTT
>TRBD1|few|TRBV9|TRBJ2-7
CASSVSGQGFEQYF
TGTGCCAGCAGCGTCTCGGGACAGGGGTTCGAGCAGTACTTC
>.|.|TRBV18|TRBJ2-7
CASSGSQTYEQYF
TGTGCCAGCTCAGGTTCACAGACCTACGAGCAGTACTTC